Sequencing of this T cell receptor (beta chain) was carried out in a study of cytomegalovirus exposure and HLA in healthy donors. Method: immunoSEQ multiplex PCR; TCRdb's copy keeps in-frame clones and lacks some. The table has roughly 120,000 clones, around nine tenths seen once. A remark on this clone: The target antigen is unknown.

Study outcomes and limitations: Investigators reported more than 150 TCR beta chains as tied to cytomegalovirus.

Germline lookup yields CDR1 MNHNY and CDR2 SVGAGI (reference sequence). V was clipped by 5 bases and J by 0 bases, with 14 bases between them. CDR3 size: 16 residues. J is TRBJ1-3 and V is TRBV6-6; D unclear. Material for sequencing was PBMCs. This clonotype originated in a young woman in good health and CMV-seronegative. For the CDR3, the DNA is TGTGCCAGCAGTCCGCACCCTCCCAGCTCTGGAAACACCATATATTTT. This translates into CASSPHPPSSGNTIYF.